This T cell receptor (beta chain) derives from a study of regulatory T cells in long-lasting Graves disease. Both iRepertoire HTBI primers and Arm-PCR of CDR3 regions were used to build the TCR beta libraries. Via MiXCR, TCRdb re-called the multiplex PCR reads, giving one row per CDR3 protein. In the table there are more than 300,000 distinct CDR3 sequences, 23% of which are singletons. J lost 1 base, V lost 11 bases, and 7 bases had no gene match. CDR3 length equals 14 residues. Sample time point: persistent/refractory GD, antithyroid drugs over 5 years with positive TRAb. PBMC-derived RNA was used for the TCR library. This clonotype was seen at least ten times.

The TCR sequence derives from a woman aged 40 to 50 with Graves disease. The V gene is TRBV12-3 or TRBV12-4, the J gene TRBJ2-2, with 7 bases that match TRBD2. The specimen was peripheral blood mononuclear cells (PBMCs), collected when the disease was refractory, from a patient treated with antithyroid drugs. CDR3 sequence: CALSRGENTGELFF. In nucleotides, the CDR3 is TGTGCCCTCTCCCGGGGGGAGAACACCGGGGAGCTGTTTTTT.